The clone carrying this T cell receptor beta chain showed up just a few times. Antigen specificity is unknown. This entry is derived from a study of beta chain features in type 1 diabetes. Turning to the study itself: All samples yielded some 110 million examined sorted cells. Study outcomes and limitations: Naive, central memory and regulatory TCRB repertoires appeared more similar among patients than healthy donors.

Expressed TCRB transcripts were sequenced after all isolated RNA was converted to cDNA. Each sample of naive, central memory or regulatory T cells had, on average, about 3.57 million reads. The repertoire was sequenced with immunoSEQ multiplex PCR; TCRdb's copy has only in-frame clones and lacks some. The table lists 400,000 to 600,000 clones, about 30% of them singletons, with around 0.065% in the top ten. V was shortened by 7 bases and J by 0 bases, with 15 bases between the two germline ends. The germline V gene encodes CDR1 SQVTM and CDR2 ANQGSEA. The CDR3 extends over 14 amino acids. Sequences were obtained from naive CD4+ T cells from blood. The chain employs TRBV29-1 and TRBJ1-2, with D tentatively TRBD1 (5 bases). The sequence came from a man in his late teens or twenties in good health. Here the CDR3 reads CSAQGTGANYGYTF. Here the CDR3 DNA reads TGCAGCGCCCAAGGGACTGGAGCTAACTATGGCTACACCTTC. The whole variable domain, remainder taken from reference TRBV29-1 and TRBJ1-2, is SAVISQKPSRDICQRGTSLTIQCQVDSQVTMMFWYRQQPGQSLTLIATANQGSEATYESGFVIDKFPISRPNLTFSTLTVSNMSPEDSSIYLCSAQGTGANYGYTFGSGTRLTVV.